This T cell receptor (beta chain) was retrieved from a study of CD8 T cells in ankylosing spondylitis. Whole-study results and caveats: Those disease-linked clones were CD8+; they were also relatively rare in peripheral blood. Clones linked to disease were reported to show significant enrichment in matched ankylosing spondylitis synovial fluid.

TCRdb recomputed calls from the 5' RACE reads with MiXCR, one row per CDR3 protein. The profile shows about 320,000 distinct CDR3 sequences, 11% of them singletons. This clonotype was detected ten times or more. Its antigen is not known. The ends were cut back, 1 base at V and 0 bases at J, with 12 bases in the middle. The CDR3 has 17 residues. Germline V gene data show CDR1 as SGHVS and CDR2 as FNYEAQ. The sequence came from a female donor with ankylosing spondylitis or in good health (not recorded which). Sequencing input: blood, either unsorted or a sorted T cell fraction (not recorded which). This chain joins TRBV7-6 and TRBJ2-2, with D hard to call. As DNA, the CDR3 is TGTGCCAGCAGCTTAGGGTCACGGGTTTCGAACACCGGGGAGCTGTTTTTT. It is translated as CASSLGSRVSNTGELFF.